The 14 T cell receptor beta chains below were found in one sample sequenced in a study of T-cell reconstitution after alpha-beta-depleted transplantation in children. For TCRbeta, the library was prepared with unique molecular identifiers. MiXCR, run by TCRdb on the PCR reads, gives a single entry per CDR3 protein. The data hold 500,000 to 600,000 distinct CDR3 sequences, with about a quarter observed a single time. The sequences come from PBMCs, collected before TCRalphabeta/CD19-depleted stem cell transplant. These receptors were taken from a boy less than two years old with Wiskott-Aldrich syndrome, due to receive a stem cell transplant.

This clonotype was counted between two and nine times. The V and J genes are TRBV12-5 and TRBJ2-1, with 8 nucleotides matching TRBD2. The V gene's germline CDR1 is LGHNT and CDR2 FRNRAP. J gave up 4 bases and V 5 bases, and 10 bases lay outside the gene matches. The CDR3 covers 16 residues. The CDR3 nucleotides read TGTGCTAGTGGTCCGCAATTAGCGGGGAGATACAATGAGCAGTTCTTC. It encodes CASGPQLAGRYNEQFF.

This clonotype was seen more than once but under ten times. The genes are TRBV10-3 and TRBJ2-5; D is undetermined. The V end was cut by 7 bases, the J end by 4 bases, with 16 bases between. Germline lookup yields CDR1 ENHRY and CDR2 SYGVKD. CDR3 size: 14 residues. As DNA, the CDR3 is TGTGCCATCACCATACCTCAGCGTGGAGAGACCCAGTACTTC. Protein sequence: CAITIPQRGETQYF.

J is TRBJ2-3 and V is TRBV28; D ambiguous. V lost 10 bases, J lost 2 bases, and 19 bases lay in between. Germline loops: CDR1 MDHEN, CDR2 SYDVKM. CDR3 length: 15 residues. DNA for the CDR3: TGTGCCATCACGAACTCGGACCTTTCCACAGATACGCAGTATTTT. Amino acid sequence: CAITNSDLSTDTQYF.

This clonotype has more than one count but fewer than ten. The V and J genes are TRBV5-1 and TRBJ2-5; possibly TRBD2 for D (5 bases). Trimming took 0 bases from V and 5 from J, leaving 17 bases between them. CDR1 is SGHRS and CDR2 is YFSETQ in the germline V gene. The CDR3 is made up of 16 amino acids. The CDR3, as DNA: TGCGCCAGCAGCTTGGGTAGAGAGGGAGCCGGCGAGACCCAGTACTTC. Its translation is CASSLGREGAGETQYF.

This chain connects TRBV18 to TRBJ2-7; no clear D gene. The CDR3 has 12 residues. CDR1 is KGHSH and CDR2 is LQKENI in the germline V gene. V was shortened by 5 bases and J by 4 bases, with 9 bases between the two germline ends. The CDR3 is CASSGEEYEQYF. As DNA, the CDR3 is TGTGCCAGCTCAGGAGAAGAGTACGAGCAGTACTTC.

This clonotype was recorded a few times. The V call is TRBV6-1, the J call TRBJ2-1, with 9 bases fitting TRBD2. This CDR3 is 14 amino acids long. Germline CDR1 reads MNHNS; CDR2 reads SASEGT. V lost 1 base and J lost 7; bases outside the gene matches: 2. In DNA, the CDR3 is TGTGCCAGCAGTGAAGGACTAGCGGATAATGAGCAGTTCTTC. It yields the protein CASSEGLADNEQFF.

This clonotype was picked up a small number of times. The genes are TRBV6-1 and TRBJ2-1, with a possible D match to TRBD2 (5 bases). The length of the CDR3 is 15 residues. CDR1 and CDR2 (germline): MNHNS, SASEGT. V lost 1 base to trimming and J lost 2 bases, with 9 bases between them. DNA of the CDR3: TGTGCCAGCAGTGAAGACCGGGGAACCTACAATGAGCAGTTCTTC. Protein product: CASSEDRGTYNEQFF.

The table lists this clonotype with many counts. The chain employs TRBV20-1 and TRBJ1-2; D not resolved. The V end was cut by 3 bases, the J end by 3 bases, with 14 bases between. The CDR3 has 14 residues. Germline V CDR1 and CDR2: DFQATT, SNEGSKA (reference sequence). Here the CDR3 DNA reads TGCAGTGCTAGCGTATGGAAGAAAGACTATGGCTACACCTTC. This sequence encodes CSASVWKKDYGYTF.

This chain connects TRBV5-1 to TRBJ2-1; 10 bases are shared with TRBD2. The trim removed 0 bases at V and 7 bases at J, leaving 7 bases unmatched. This CDR3 spans 16 amino acids. Germline V CDR1 and CDR2: SGHRS, YFSETQ. DNA for the CDR3: TGCGCCAGCAGCTTGGGCGCTAGCGGGAGTGTTAATGAGCAGTTCTTC. It codes for CASSLGASGSVNEQFF.

This chain uses TRBV29-1 with TRBJ2-7; D may match TRBD1 or TRBD2 (5 bases each). Germline loops: CDR1 SQVTM, CDR2 ANQGSEA. Trimming stripped 5 bases from V and 2 bases from J, with 10 bases between. The CDR3 is 12 residues long. The CDR3 reads CSVRDGAYEQYF. CDR3 sequence (DNA): TGCAGCGTTCGGGACGGTGCCTACGAGCAGTACTTC.

This clonotype was counted between two and nine times. The chain has TRBV12-3 or TRBV12-4 and TRBJ2-1, with 10 bases lining up with TRBD2. Trimming removed 7 bases from V and 2 bases from J; junction bases left unmatched: 8. The CDR3 runs 16 residues. The DNA for the CDR3 is TGTGCCAGCAACCCTAGCGGGAGTACCCCCTACAATGAGCAGTTCTTC. As protein: CASNPSGSTPYNEQFF.

V gene TRBV2 combines with J gene TRBJ2-7; 11 bases are shared with TRBD2. Germline assignment: CDR1 SNHLY and CDR2 FYNNEI. This CDR3 has 13 amino acids. V gave up 8 bases and J gave up 2 bases; unmatched junction bases: 2. CDR3 nucleotides: TGTGCCAGCCGTAGCGGGAGGGCCTACGAGCAGTACTTC. It is translated as CASRSGRAYEQYF.

This clonotype has a handful of counts. The chain combines TRBV7-3 with TRBJ2-5, with 7 bases identical to TRBD2. Germline assignment: CDR1 SGHTA and CDR2 FQGTGA. CDR3 length: 14 amino acids. V was clipped by 5 bases and J by 5 bases; unmatched bases: 8. The CDR3 sequence: CASSPSGIGETQYF. The DNA for the CDR3 is TGTGCCAGCAGCCCAAGCGGGATCGGCGAGACCCAGTACTTC. Based on the CDR3 plus reference TRBV7-3 and TRBJ2-5, the full variable domain is GAGVSQTPSNKVTEKGKYVELRCDPISGHTALYWYRQSLGQGPEFLIYFQGTGAADDSGLPNDRFFAVRPEGSVSTLKIQRTERGDSAVYLCASSPSGIGETQYFGPGTRLLVL.

This clonotype occurred a few times. The chain carries TRBV11-2 and TRBJ2-3; D is possibly TRBD2 (5 bases). This CDR3 has 15 amino acids. V was trimmed by 2 bases and J by 4 bases, leaving 13 bases between them. Germline V CDR1 and CDR2: SGHAT, FQNNGV. The CDR3 nucleotides read TGTGCCAGCAGCTTACGAGGGAGTCGCGCAGATACGCAGTATTTT. It codes for CASSLRGSRADTQYF.